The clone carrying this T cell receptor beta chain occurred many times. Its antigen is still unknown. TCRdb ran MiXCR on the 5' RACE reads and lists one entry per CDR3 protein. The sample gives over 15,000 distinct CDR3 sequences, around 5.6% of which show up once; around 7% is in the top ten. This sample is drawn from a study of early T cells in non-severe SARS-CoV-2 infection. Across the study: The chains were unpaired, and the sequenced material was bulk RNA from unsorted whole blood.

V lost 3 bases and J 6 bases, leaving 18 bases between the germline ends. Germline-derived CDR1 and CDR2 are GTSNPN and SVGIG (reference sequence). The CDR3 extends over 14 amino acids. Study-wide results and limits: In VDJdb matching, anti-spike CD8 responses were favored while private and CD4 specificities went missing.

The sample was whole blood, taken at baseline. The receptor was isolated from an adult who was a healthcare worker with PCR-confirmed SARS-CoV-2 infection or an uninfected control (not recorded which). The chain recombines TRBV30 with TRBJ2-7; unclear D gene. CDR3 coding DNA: TGTGCCTGGAGCCTATCTATAGACGTCCCCGAGCAGTACTTC. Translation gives CAWSLSIDVPEQYF.